These T cell receptor beta chains were read from a single sample in a study of T cell changes during pregnancy in multiple sclerosis. Produced via immunoSEQ multiplex PCR; TCRdb's table is partial and in-frame only. The table has approximately 43,000 clones, 94% seen once. The starting material was CD8+ T cells from peripheral blood mononuclear cells, obtained in the third trimester of pregnancy. The receptors shown here come from a female donor with multiple sclerosis, enrolled in a pregnancy study. CDR3s include the opening cysteine and the closing phenylalanine or tryptophan. A D gene is named only where the DNA matches it firmly. Clone sizes are given selectively: once, few, many, or a class where the clone is expanded.

J: TRBJ2-3; V: TRBV7-9; D: .; size: .; CDR3: CASTPYSGTDTQYF; DNA: TGTGCCAGCACCCCCTACTCCGGCACAGATACGCAGTATTTT
J: TRBJ2-5; V: TRBV15; D: .; size: .; CDR3: CATSRDRWREGVGETQYF; DNA: TGTGCCACCAGCAGAGATCGCTGGCGGGAAGGAGTCGGTGAGACCCAGTACTTC
J: TRBJ2-1; V: TRBV2; D: .; size: .; CDR3: CASSGGGAEQFF; DNA: TGTGCCAGCAGTGGGGGGGGCGCTGAGCAGTTCTTC
J: TRBJ2-1; V: TRBV6-1; D: .; size: .; CDR3: CASTLRTEIYNEQFF; DNA: TGTGCCAGCACCTTAAGGACAGAAATCTACAATGAGCAGTTCTTC
J: TRBJ2-1; V: TRBV29-1; D: TRBD2; size: once; CDR3: CSVEFAAGGVEQFF; DNA: TGCAGCGTTGAATTTGCAGCGGGAGGGGTTGAGCAGTTCTTC
J: TRBJ2-1; V: TRBV19; D: TRBD2; size: .; CDR3: CASDSGSSYNEQFF; DNA: TGTGCCAGCGATAGCGGGAGTTCCTACAATGAGCAGTTCTTC
J: TRBJ2-1; V: TRBV5-1; D: .; size: .; CDR3: CASSNPGTVYNEQFF; DNA: TGCGCCAGCAGCAATCCCGGGACTGTCTACAATGAGCAGTTCTTC
J: TRBJ1-2; V: TRBV9; D: TRBD1; size: .; CDR3: CASSGSDRGLGYTF; DNA: TGTGCCAGCAGCGGCTCAGACAGGGGGCTCGGCTACACCTTC
J: TRBJ1-2; V: TRBV4-2; D: .; size: .; CDR3: CASSQDLGQGYGYTF; DNA: TGTGCCAGCAGCCAAGATTTGGGGCAGGGCTATGGCTACACCTTC
J: TRBJ2-7; V: TRBV13; D: TRBD2; size: .; CDR3: CASSLGLVVSQYF; DNA: TGTGCCAGCAGCTTGGGACTAGTTGTATCTCAGTACTTC
J: TRBJ2-7; V: TRBV27; D: TRBD2; size: once; CDR3: CASRPSGGNYEQYF; DNA: TGTGCCAGCAGACCGTCCGGGGGGAACTACGAGCAGTACTTC